A selection of T cell receptor beta chains follows, all from one sample in a study of cytomegalovirus exposure and HLA in healthy donors. Only in-frame clones appear in the TCRdb table, and some are missing; sequencing was by immunoSEQ multiplex PCR. The table has about 270,000 clones, around 66% seen once; the top ten hold 2% to 2.5%. The sequenced sample consisted of PBMCs. Source of these receptors: a female donor in good health and CMV-seronegative. The CDR3 runs from the conserved cysteine through the conserved F or W.

J: TRBJ2-3; V: TRBV19; CDR3: CASITKLAGGPADTQYF
J: TRBJ2-1; V: TRBV4-1; CDR3: CASSHPSGRGVGNEQFF
J: TRBJ1-1; V: TRBV10-3; CDR3: CAITQQQGGTEAFF
J: TRBJ1-2; V: TRBV27; CDR3: CASSLEGSGYTF
J: TRBJ2-1; V: TRBV7-9; CDR3: CASSAGLADNEQFF
J: TRBJ1-1; V: TRBV6-6; CDR3: CASSSGTGNTEAFF
J: TRBJ1-5; V: TRBV12-5; CDR3: CASGLVYVSAGASFGNQPQHF
J: TRBJ2-1; V: TRBV7-6; CDR3: CASSSGLAGAGFGSYNEQFF
J: TRBJ1-5; V: TRBV5-1; CDR3: CASSAGQGSNQPQHF
J: TRBJ1-1; V: TRBV6-6; CDR3: CASSYIPGGPEAFF
J: TRBJ2-3; V: TRBV5-4; CDR3: CASSLGLAEGTDTQYF
J: TRBJ2-7; V: TRBV28; CDR3: CASSFRTSGTYEQYF
J: TRBJ1-5; V: TRBV21-1; CDR3: CASSKGGGGAESQPQHF
J: TRBJ2-7; V: TRBV5-6; CDR3: CASSPGLAGVSYEQYF
J: TRBJ2-1; V: TRBV27; CDR3: CASIPGGSYNEQFF
J: TRBJ1-5; V: TRBV2; CDR3: CASSGLNSNQPQHF
J: TRBJ1-4; V: TRBV4-2; CDR3: CASSQDPGVGKLFF
J: TRBJ1-5; V: TRBV2; CDR3: CASRGQDNQPQHF
J: TRBJ2-6; V: TRBV6-1; CDR3: CASSEQGGVIGANVLTF
J: TRBJ2-3; V: TRBV19; CDR3: CASKRRWGADTQYF
J: TRBJ2-7; V: TRBV28; CDR3: CASSPTHAGDYEQYF
J: TRBJ2-7; V: TRBV5-1; CDR3: CASSLESSGREQYF
J: TRBJ1-1; V: TRBV7-9; CDR3: CASSLVWNTEAFF
J: TRBJ2-2; V: TRBV28; CDR3: CASSLYPTGGAQLFF
J: TRBJ2-1; V: TRBV25-1; CDR3: CASTPPGQGGNEQFF
J: TRBJ2-2; V: TRBV6-1; CDR3: CASRKGAKGGELFF
J: TRBJ2-7; V: TRBV5-1; CDR3: CASSTRTEAYEQYF
J: TRBJ2-1; V: TRBV25-1; CDR3: CASSDPSGGGYNEQFF
J: TRBJ1-5; V: TRBV11-2; CDR3: CASSLYLSQPQHF
J: TRBJ1-5; V: TRBV7-9; CDR3: CASSLGAGGVGQPQHF
J: TRBJ2-3; V: TRBV6-1; CDR3: CAGSGLGTDTQYF
J: TRBJ2-5; V: TRBV19; CDR3: CASSIAGAAKTQYF
J: TRBJ2-7; V: TRBV5-1; CDR3: CASSLDGSYEQYF
J: TRBJ2-7; V: TRBV5-4; CDR3: CASSPSATGTRAYEQYF
J: TRBJ2-1; V: TRBV4-1; CDR3: CASSGGSSYNEQFF
J: TRBJ1-1; V: TRBV6-5; CDR3: CASSYGGTFGTEAFF
J: TRBJ1-1; V: TRBV16; CDR3: CASSQAQGGTEAFF
J: TRBJ1-1; V: TRBV23-1; CDR3: CASSQSRGCHTEAFF
J: -; V: TRBV13; CDR3: CASSFGENYEQYF
J: TRBJ2-7; V: TRBV10-2; CDR3: CASSDRQGNSYEQYF
J: TRBJ1-5; V: TRBV15; CDR3: CATSNQGYGNQPQHF
J: TRBJ1-4; V: TRBV13; CDR3: CASSLRGGIEKLFF